The 24 T cell receptor beta chains in this list originate from one sample, sequenced in a study of shared clonotypes between healthy human individuals. The repertoire was sequenced with immunoSEQ multiplex PCR; TCRdb's copy has only in-frame clones and lacks some. The sample holds some 1.5 million clones; approximately 98% are singletons and the top ten take about 0.45%. Source material: naive CD4+ T cells sorted from blood. Documented subset: CD45RA+ positively selected. Receptors were obtained from a man aged 25 to 45 in good health.

The chain is built from TRBV9 and TRBJ2-7, with a weak D call TRBD2 (6 bases). Germline values: CDR1 SGDLS, CDR2 YYNGEE. The CDR3 sequence is 17 residues long. With 0 bases removed from V and 3 bases from J, the gap between germline ends came to 19 bases. CDR3 DNA sequence: TGTGCCAGCAGCGTAGACGTCGGCGGGAATGGATACTACGAGCAGTACTTC. Protein product: CASSVDVGGNGYYEQYF. Complete variable domain (other parts from reference TRBV9 and TRBJ2-7): DSGVTQTPKHLITATGQRVTLRCSPRSGDLSVYWYQQSLDQGLQFLIQYYNGEERAKGNILERFSAQQFPDLHSELNLSSLELGDSALYFCASSVDVGGNGYYEQYFGPGTRLTVT.

J is TRBJ2-7 and V is TRBV19; TRBD2 matches at 12 bases. The V gene's germline CDR1 is LNHDA and CDR2 SQIVND (reference sequence). Trimming took 5 bases from V and 6 from J; bases not matched to a gene: 8. The CDR3 sequence is 15 residues long. CDR3 region: CASSLRTSGNPEQYF. The CDR3 DNA follows: TGTGCCAGTAGTCTCCGGACTAGCGGGAATCCCGAGCAGTACTTC. The full variable domain, its missing parts supplied by reference TRBV19 and TRBJ2-7, is DGGITQSPKYLFRKEGQNVTLSCEQNLNHDAMYWYRQDPGQGLRLIYYSQIVNDFQKGDIAEGYSVSREKKESFPLTVTSAQKNPTAFYLCASSLRTSGNPEQYFGPGTRLTVT.

This chain connects TRBV4-3 to TRBJ2-3, with D perhaps TRBD1 or TRBD2 (6 bases each). CDR3 length: 15 residues. V lost 2 bases, J lost 3 bases, and 12 bases lay in between. Germline CDR1 LGHNA, CDR2 YSLEER. As DNA, the CDR3 is TGCGCCAGCAGCCAAAGGGGGGCAAAGACAGATACGCAGTATTTT. It specifies CASSQRGAKTDTQYF.

V usage is TRBV7-6 and J usage is TRBJ1-5; TRBD1 is a possible D gene (5 bases). Per germline, CDR1 SGHVS and CDR2 FNYEAQ. Deletions cut 1 base from V and 6 bases from J, with 19 bases between. This CDR3 has 17 residues. DNA of the CDR3: TGTGCCAGCAGCTTAGGAGTCGGCAGGGCCGGGTTTCAGCCCCAGCATTTT. Protein sequence: CASSLGVGRAGFQPQHF.

This rearrangement joins TRBV29-1 to TRBJ2-5, with D possibly matching TRBD2 (5 bases). This CDR3 contains 11 residues. V gave up 8 bases and J gave up 7 bases, with 14 bases separating them. Germline V gene lookup returns CDR1 SQVTM and CDR2 ANQGSEA. The DNA for the CDR3 is TGCAGCTTCCGCGGGCTTGGGACCCAGTACTTC. This translates into CSFRGLGTQYF.

This clone appeared once. The V call is TRBV5-4, the J call TRBJ1-2, with D tentatively TRBD1 (5 bases). This CDR3 is built from 13 residues. Trimming took off 0 bases at V and 6 bases at J, with 9 bases between the two ends. Germline V gives CDR1 SGHNT, CDR2 YYREEE (reference sequence). Written as DNA, the CDR3 is TGTGCCAGCAGCTTGGCTGCCAGGGATGGCTACACCTTC. Protein: CASSLAARDGYTF.

This clone was observed once. The chain couples TRBV5-1 to TRBJ2-7, with D tentatively TRBD1 (6 bases). The CDR3 is made up of 14 amino acids. From germline, CDR1 is SGHRS and CDR2 YFSETQ. The ends were cut back, 0 bases at V and 6 bases at J, with 13 bases in the middle. The CDR3 DNA sequence: TGCGCCAGCAGCTTGGTACAGGGATCCCTCGAGCAGTACTTC. Residues: CASSLVQGSLEQYF.

The chain is built from TRBV14 and TRBJ2-7; TRBD1 aligns across 8 bases. The CDR3 sequence is 14 residues long. V lost 4 bases, J lost 2 bases, and 4 bases stayed unmatched. Germline CDR1 reads SGHDN; CDR2 reads FVKESK. CDR3 sequence (DNA): TGTGCCAGCAGCCGAAGACAGGGGACCTACGAGCAGTACTTC. Protein sequence: CASSRRQGTYEQYF.

The J gene is TRBJ2-1, the V gene TRBV19; 10 bases are a match to TRBD1. Losses at the gene ends were 6 bases for V and 3 bases for J; bases not matched to a gene: 2. The CDR3 is 14 amino acids. Germline V CDR1 and CDR2: LNHDA, SQIVND (reference sequence). CDR3 protein: CASSRDRGYNEQFF. DNA of the CDR3: TGTGCCAGTAGCAGGGACAGGGGCTACAATGAGCAGTTCTTC.

CDR3 DNA sequence: TGTGCCAGCAGCCAAGAAATCCTTAACACCGGGGAGCTGTTTTTT. It codes for CASSQEILNTGELFF. The chain has TRBV14 and TRBJ2-2, with unresolved D. This CDR3 spans 15 amino acids. Germline values: CDR1 SGHDN, CDR2 FVKESK. Trimming shortened V by 0 bases and J by 2 bases, and 7 bases separated the two germline ends. Combining the CDR3 with reference TRBV14 and TRBJ2-2 gives the whole variable domain EAGVTQFPSHSVIEKGQTVTLRCDPISGHDNLYWYRRVMGKEIKFLLHFVKESKQDESGMPNNRFLAERTGGTYSTLKVQPAELEDSGVYFCASSQEILNTGELFFGEGSRLTVL.

The chain employs TRBV28 and TRBJ2-1, with unresolved D. V gave up 3 bases and J gave up 3 bases, with 15 bases separating them. Germline-derived CDR1 and CDR2 are MDHEN and SYDVKM. There are 16 residues in the CDR3. CDR3 residues: CASSFHPLRHYNEQFF. Written as DNA, the CDR3 is TGTGCCAGCAGTTTCCACCCCCTGAGGCACTACAATGAGCAGTTCTTC.

As regards this clone: Other DNA sequences in the same sample also yield this CDR3. The chain combines TRBV2 with TRBJ2-7, with D tentatively TRBD1 or TRBD2 (5 bases each). V was shortened by 6 bases and J by 2 bases, with 11 bases between the two germline ends. CDR1 and CDR2 (germline): SNHLY, FYNNEI. The CDR3 runs 13 residues. DNA for the CDR3: TGTGCCAGCAGGGGGACGGGTACCTACGAGCAGTACTTC. Translating it yields CASRGTGTYEQYF.

V gene TRBV5-6 combines with J gene TRBJ2-6; unclear D gene. Trimming stripped 4 bases from V and 7 bases from J, with 24 bases between. The CDR3 has 18 amino acids. In germline, CDR1 is SGHDT, CDR2 YYEEEE. DNA of the CDR3: TGTGCCAGCAGCAAGGGTAGCTCATTGGGTTTCGGTGCCAACGTCCTGACTTTC. Encoded protein: CASSKGSSLGFGANVLTF.

The chain is built from TRBV25-1 and TRBJ2-1; 7 nucleotides line up with TRBD1. V was pared by 11 bases and J by 8 bases, with 12 bases of the junction left unmatched. This CDR3 comprises 13 residues. Germline CDR1 and CDR2: MGHDK and SYGVNS. This CDR3 is CACRGDRVDEQFF. The CDR3 DNA sequence: TGTGCCTGCCGGGGAGACAGGGTGGATGAGCAGTTCTTC.

The rearrangement links TRBV11-3 to TRBJ1-1, with D perhaps TRBD1 (5 bases). Trimming took 5 bases from V and 4 from J, leaving 11 bases between them. The CDR3 contains 13 residues. Per the germline V gene, CDR1 is SGHNT and CDR2 is YENEEA. The CDR3 DNA sequence: TGTGCCAGCAGCGAGGGACCTGCCACTGAAGCTTTCTTT. This translates into CASSEGPATEAFF.

This clone was found once. This chain joins TRBV28 and TRBJ1-5, with D uncertain. Trimming left V 7 bases short and J 3 bases short, with 13 bases between. The CDR3 contains 14 residues. Germline-derived CDR1 and CDR2 are MDHEN and SYDVKM. CDR3 in amino acids: CASIPNLINQPQHF. CDR3 DNA sequence: TGTGCCAGCATACCCAACCTTATCAATCAGCCCCAGCATTTT. The whole variable domain, remainder taken from reference TRBV28 and TRBJ1-5, is DVKVTQSSRYLVKRTGEKVFLECVQDMDHENMFWYRQDPGLGLRLIYFSYDVKMKEKGDIPEGYSVSREKKERFSLILESASTNQTSMYLCASIPNLINQPQHFGDGTRLSIL.

J is TRBJ2-7 and V is TRBV5-1; TRBD2 matches at 8 bases. The V and J ends lost 3 bases and 5 bases, in that order; junction bases with no gene match: 7. This CDR3 comprises 14 residues. From germline, CDR1 is SGHRS and CDR2 YFSETQ. The CDR3 is CASSSRGRFDEQYF. The CDR3 nucleotides are TGCGCCAGCAGCTCACGCGGGAGGTTCGACGAGCAGTACTTC. The full variable domain, with the rest looked up from reference TRBV5-1 and TRBJ2-7, is KAGVTQTPRYLIKTRGQQVTLSCSPISGHRSVSWYQQTPGQGLQFLFEYFSETQRNKGNFPGRFSGRQFSNSRSEMNVSTLELGDSALYLCASSSRGRFDEQYFGPGTRLTVT.

This clone was observed a single time. The genes are TRBV5-1 and TRBJ2-6; D is unresolved. Germline values: CDR1 SGHRS, CDR2 YFSETQ. The CDR3 covers 15 residues. V was shortened by 5 bases and J by 3 bases, with 12 bases between the two germline ends. The CDR3 spells CASRPALIGANVLTF. As DNA, the CDR3 is TGCGCCAGCAGACCCGCGTTGATTGGGGCCAACGTCCTGACTTTC. The full variable domain, with the rest looked up from reference TRBV5-1 and TRBJ2-6, is KAGVTQTPRYLIKTRGQQVTLSCSPISGHRSVSWYQQTPGQGLQFLFEYFSETQRNKGNFPGRFSGRQFSNSRSEMNVSTLELGDSALYLCASRPALIGANVLTFGAGSRLTVL.

The CDR3 DNA reads TGTGCCAGCAGCCCTACTTCCTCCTACAATGAGCAGTTCTTC. As protein: CASSPTSSYNEQFF. The chain joins TRBV7-3 to TRBJ2-1; no clear D gene. The germline gives CDR1 SGHTA, CDR2 FQGTGA. V shed 5 bases and J shed 0 bases, with 8 bases lying between them. The CDR3 is made up of 14 amino acids.

In regard to this clone: Other nucleotide sequences from this sample produce the same CDR3. This chain connects TRBV18 to TRBJ2-2; TRBD2 aligns across 13 bases. Germline values: CDR1 KGHSH, CDR2 LQKENI. Trimming took 3 bases from V and 2 from J; bases not matched to a gene: 3. The length of the CDR3 is 17 residues. The CDR3 is CASSPGTSGTNTGELFF. The DNA of the CDR3 is TGTGCCAGCTCACCGGGGACTAGCGGGACCAACACCGGGGAGCTGTTTTTT.

This clone was detected only a few times. The V and J genes are TRBV7-9 and TRBJ1-5; D perhaps matches TRBD1 (6 bases). Trimming removed 5 bases from V and 7 bases from J, with 18 bases in between. The germline V gene encodes CDR1 SEHNR and CDR2 FQNEAQ (reference sequence). CDR3 length: 15 residues. The DNA of the CDR3 is TGTGCCAGCAGCGGAACAGGCGGGGGGCGGCAGCCCCAGCATTTT. This codes for CASSGTGGGRQPQHF.

Turning to this clone: Other DNA sequences in the same sample also yield this CDR3. The rearrangement joins TRBV28 to TRBJ1-2; 8 positions match TRBD1. The CDR3 totals 13 residues. Trimming at V came to 5 bases and at J to 4 bases, leaving 3 bases not matched to a gene. Looked up from germline, CDR1 is MDHEN and CDR2 is SYDVKM. The CDR3 region is CASSPTGVYGYTF. The CDR3 DNA reads TGTGCCAGCAGTCCGACAGGGGTCTATGGCTACACCTTC.

The gene calls are TRBV9 and TRBJ1-2; tentatively, D is TRBD1 (5 bases). Trimming pared 4 bases from V and 0 bases from J, leaving 19 bases between. CDR1 and CDR2 (germline): SGDLS, YYNGEE. The CDR3 has 17 amino acids. The DNA for the CDR3 is TGTGCCAGCAGCTCCGCGGGGCGGCTTACCACTAACTATGGCTACACCTTC. Encoded protein: CASSSAGRLTTNYGYTF.

The V and J genes are TRBV18 and TRBJ2-7; 9 bases align to TRBD1. J lost 1 base, V lost 3 bases, and 7 bases had no gene match. The CDR3 sequence is 16 residues long. Germline lookup yields CDR1 KGHSH and CDR2 LQKENI. In nucleotides, the CDR3 is TGTGCCAGCTCACCCCTGGGACAGGGTGTGTCCTACGAGCAGTACTTC. Translation gives CASSPLGQGVSYEQYF.